This entry describes one T cell receptor beta chain. Its antigen is unknown. Genomic DNA of every subset was divided equally among multiple immunoSEQ plates. The protocol was immunoSEQ multiplex PCR, while the TCRdb copy is restricted to in-frame clones and leaves out a portion. In the table there are 500,000 to 550,000 clones, about 96% of which are singletons. From germline, CDR1 is SGHRS and CDR2 YFSETQ. V trimming: 0 bases; J trimming: 6 bases; junction bases outside the gene matches: 6. The CDR3 contains 16 residues. These data originate in a study of shared clonotypes between healthy human individuals. As for the study in general: Three plates each covered CD4 naive and memory; CD8 naive two, CD8 memory one.

Findings and limits, study-wide: Estimated clonotype richness was generally higher in naive than memory subsets.

The rearrangement joins TRBV5-1 to TRBJ2-7; 13 bases are shared with TRBD2. Sequenced material: naive CD4+ T cells sorted from blood. Subset given: CD45RA+ positively selected. The clonotype originates from a woman aged 25 to 45 in good health. In DNA form, the CDR3 reads TGCGCCAGCAGCTTGGTACTAGCGGGAGGGAGGGGCGAGCAGTACTTC. Its translation is CASSLVLAGGRGEQYF.